Only a few counts were recorded for the clone carrying this TCR beta chain. The target antigen is unknown. The CDR3 sequence is 15 residues long. The V gene lost 3 bases and the J gene lost 2 bases, with 17 bases spanning the gap. Germline CDR1 and CDR2: SQVTM and ANQGSEA. These data are taken from a study of T-cell memory formation after mild COVID-19. Study-level findings and limits: Balance between CD4 and CD8 was seen in clones contracting day 15 to 85, and a CD4+ lean was seen in later expanders.

MiXCR, run by TCRdb on the 5' RACE reads, gives a single entry per CDR3 protein. The sample consists of 550,000 to 700,000 distinct CDR3 sequences, around 16% of them appearing once. This receptor was identified in an adult woman who had mild COVID-19 (a few samples of this study predate the infection). Cell type and time point are not known. This chain uses TRBV29-1 with TRBJ2-7, with D possibly TRBD1 on 5 matching bases. What was sequenced was PBMCs or a T cell subset sorted from them (not recorded which). The CDR3 protein is CSVEERGRVAYEQYF. CDR3 coding DNA: TGCAGCGTTGAGGAAAGGGGCCGCGTGGCCTACGAGCAGTACTTC.